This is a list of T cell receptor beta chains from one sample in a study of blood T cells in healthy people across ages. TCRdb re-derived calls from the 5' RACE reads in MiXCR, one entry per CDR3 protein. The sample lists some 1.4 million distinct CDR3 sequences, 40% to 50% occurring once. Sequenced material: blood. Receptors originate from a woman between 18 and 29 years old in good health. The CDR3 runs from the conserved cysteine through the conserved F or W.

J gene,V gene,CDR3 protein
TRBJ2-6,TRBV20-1,CSAILRGSGANVLTF
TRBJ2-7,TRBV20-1,CSASGHTIPYEQYF
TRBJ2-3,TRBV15,CATSRDRGATQYF
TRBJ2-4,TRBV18,CASSPPATNNEQYF
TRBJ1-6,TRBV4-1,CASSQVGDSGSPLHF
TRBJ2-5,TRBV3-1,CACRLAGGAYNEQYF
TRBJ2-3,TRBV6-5,CASSYSRASTDTQYF
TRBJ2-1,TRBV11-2,CASSPLRLEQFF
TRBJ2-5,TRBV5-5,CASSLWDSGFNEQYF
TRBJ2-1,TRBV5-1,CASSPVGGRKSRDNEQFF
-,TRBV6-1,CASSVERQLGIYNEQYF
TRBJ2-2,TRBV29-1,CSVEDPGTITGELFF
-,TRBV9,CASSQADNSYEQFF
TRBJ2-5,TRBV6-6,CATYGQEPWEQYF
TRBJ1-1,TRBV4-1,CASSLPLGYTEAFF
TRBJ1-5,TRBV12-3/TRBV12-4,CASSFSGGSQPQHF
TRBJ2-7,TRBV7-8,CASSPTGSPSYEQYF
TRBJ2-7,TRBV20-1,CSTQGGSNSYEQYF
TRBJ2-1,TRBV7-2,CASMTGTLLRGNEQFF
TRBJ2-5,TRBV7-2,CASSSATGDETQYF
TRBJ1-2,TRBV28,CASSLSTTGNYGYTF
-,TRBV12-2,CASRLARGQGNYEQYF
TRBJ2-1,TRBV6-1,CASSETSGSVVYNEQFF
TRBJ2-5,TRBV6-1,CAIGLQREGRETQYF
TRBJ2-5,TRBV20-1,CSARGPGLAGPQETQYF
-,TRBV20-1,CSAQTIPEWVGYGTQYF
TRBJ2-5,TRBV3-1,CASSQERTSGSSNEQYF